This record concerns one T cell receptor beta chain sequence. There is no known antigen for this receptor. The record has no base qualities; no much larger clone is one base away. The data stem from a study of long-term antiretroviral therapy in people with HIV (dated 2022 in TCRdb). Regarding the study in general: Collection of the earliest samples took place about a decade ahead of the 2015 WHO recommendation for immediate ART, at a time when ART was typically delayed until CD4 counts fell. A retrospective serial study tested whether changes in peripheral blood TRB repertoire composition and diversity were associated with ART initiation and durable HIV suppression. The cohort contributed about 200 cryopreserved PBMC samples from under 35 adults with confirmed HIV infection, collected serially over a mean of 6 years (range 1-12). Of the roughly 27 participants with HIV, ten to eleven were female. No cross-contamination during QIAcube processing turned up in test extractions that ran a monoclonal T-cell line alongside 33 polyclonal samples.

Inclusion was restricted to participants for whom at least one PBMC sample before ART initiation and at least two post-ART samples were available. Every participant with HIV received treatment in the United States of America. Before DNA extraction, cryopreserved samples of about 0.95-10 million PBMC were thawed and washed. At the time of the earliest PBMC sample, participants with HIV were aged between about 20 and 54 years. PBMC samples from each participant spanned 1-4 timepoints before ART initiation and 2-8 timepoints after ART initiation, with a median of 7 samples. For every participant, serial HIV viral load, CD4+ T-cell count, ART history and demographic data were obtained. Using a Qiagen kit on a QIAcube, genomic DNA was extracted from unsorted PBMC, with samples processed in batches of 12. The immunoSEQ hsTCRB v3.0 assay was used at survey level resolution to sequence the TRB variable region. The target sequencing depth for TRB was about 40,000-55,000 T-cell genomes per sample. Pooled TRB libraries were sequenced on an Illumina MiSeq with a v3 150-cycle kit. The published analysis was carried out like this. Repertoire analysis ran in R within a reproducible Nextflow workflow covering QC, data transformation and analysis. Custom analyses were implemented in LymphoSeq2, an R package for AIRR-Seq data exploration. A few samples that yielded fewer than 5000 total TRB sequences were excluded, so that 150 to 200 HIV repertoires were analyzed. Among the roughly 180 retained HIV repertoires, approximately 61 were collected before ART initiation and around 130 after ART initiation. Each repertoire was downsampled to 5000 TRB nucleotide sequences, and summary statistics were averaged across 100 downsampling iterations. Only TRB sequences with CDR3 regions of at least seven amino acids were retained for analysis. A Shannon entropy-derived clonality score and the Gini coefficient were used to measure diversity. In the repertoire networks, any two of the top 5000 CDR3 amino acid sequences were linked whenever the two sequences differed by an edit distance of one. Antigen specificity groups and MHC restriction were predicted for TRB CDR3 amino acid sequences with GLIPH2. To flag known CMV, EBV, HIV or tissue antigen associations, CDR3 amino acid sequences were matched against VDJdb and McPAS-TCR. Pre-ART, post-ART and control groups were compared with Wilcoxon signed-rank tests and Holm-Bonferroni correction. In TCRdb, the immuneACCESS table is reduced to in-frame sequences with V and J assigned. These tables do not hold every clone; where another copy was compared, an unresolved V gene accounts for under half, and the others remain unexplained. D and trimming were read from the DNA, whereas the V and J calls and clone size are those reported in that table. The sample table contains some 18,000 clones; only one count was recorded for roughly 89% of them. The top ten constitute more than 3.5% of the sample.

Broader findings and caveats from the paper: The repertoire was dominated across all time points by expanded TRB clones identified before ART initiation, although this dominance was seen to fluctuate and to decrease in many PLHIV after ART. Because cell numbers in pre-ART samples were limited, unsorted PBMC were profiled instead of sorted CD4+ and CD8+ T cells. A significant increase in TRB diversity was found to be associated with ART initiation, although TRB diversity was observed to remain significantly below that of transplant donor controls even after long-term ART. Narrower CDR3 length ranges were observed in HIV repertoires than in controls, and an antigen-experienced repertoire with only a slight naive shift after ART was suggested by the network structure. The samples span the years 2004 to 2017, and the ART regimens used may be less effective than current regimens. Owing to limited PBMC availability, only the TCR beta chain was sequenced, without alpha chain pairing. Inferences about post-ART repertoire changes are limited because no data were available on ART adherence, viral resistance or therapy changes.

Sequencing used unsorted PBMCs, obtained 2.1 years after starting antiretroviral therapy. The source is a man in his late teens or twenties with HIV.

The bases read TGTGCCAGCCGCTGGTCCCAGGGTCCGTCTATGGGCTACACCTTC. This is translated as CASRWSQGPSMGYTF. This chain is built from TRBV7-8 and TRBJ1-2; TRBD1 might be the D gene, on 5 matching bases. From the cysteine up to the phenylalanine, the CDR3 has a length of 15 residues. The sequence is cut down to CDR3 DNA, 45 bases in frame from base 1. The junction carries 24 bases between V and J, which are trimmed by 8 bases and 8 bases respectively. Per the germline V gene, SGHVS is the CDR1 and FQNEAQ is the CDR2.